Listed below are T cell receptor beta chains from one sample, sequenced in a study of shared clonotypes between healthy human individuals. The protocol was immunoSEQ multiplex PCR, while the TCRdb copy is restricted to in-frame clones and leaves out a portion. The table lists a few hundred thousand clones, roughly 78% of them singletons. The sample taken for sequencing was PBMCs. These TCRs come from a woman in her 40s in good health. Some clones in this sample may be carry-over from other donors' samples. The CDR3 runs from the conserved cysteine through the conserved F or W. Fields, in order: CDR3 length, V gene, J gene, CDR3 protein.

>15|TRBV9|TRBJ2-7
CASSAGLASSYEQYF
>14|TRBV5-4|TRBJ2-7
CANSLGGGYYEQYF
>15|TRBV27|TRBJ2-5
CASKSMVDPGETQYF
>16|TRBV11-2|TRBJ1-5
CASERPGTPGNQPQHF
>11|TRBV30|-
CACCAHYEQYF
>18|TRBV28|TRBJ1-4
CASSLRNMRTPFNEKLFF
>12|TRBV5-1|TRBJ1-2
CASTGRGGGYTF
>15|TRBV7-9|TRBJ2-5
CASSSAGEGHGTQYF
>19|TRBV23-1|TRBJ2-7
CASSQSPYRTARKTYEQYF
>15|TRBV5-6|TRBJ2-1
CASSQTGFNNNEQFF
>14|TRBV18|TRBJ2-3
CASSPGSQQGTQYF
>12|TRBV18|TRBJ1-2
CASSRGRDGYTF
>14|TRBV11-3|TRBJ2-7
CASSLSGTGAEQYF
>15|TRBV27|TRBJ1-2
CASGEGTGGTYGYTF
>15|TRBV5-6|TRBJ2-3
CASSLTPDREDTQYF
>15|TRBV21-1|TRBJ2-1
CASSKMTTQGDEQFF
>13|TRBV5-1|TRBJ1-2
CASSLALGNGYTF
>14|TRBV6-5|TRBJ2-1
CASKQWPWSGEQFF
>15|TRBV9|TRBJ1-4
CASSPRDRRNEKLFF
>15|TRBV7-9|TRBJ2-7
CASSFLAGGTDEQYF
>12|TRBV7-8|TRBJ2-1
CASSHQGNEQFF
>13|TRBV7-2|TRBJ2-1
CASSPGLVNEQFF
>14|TRBV28|TRBJ1-1
CASIELGVNTEAFF
>15|TRBV30|TRBJ1-5
CAWARGQYSNQPQHF
>13|TRBV10-1|TRBJ2-7
CASSGTGGYEQYF
>13|TRBV30|TRBJ2-2
CAWAPFGTGELFF
>14|TRBV13|TRBJ1-5
CASSLGRMYQPQHF
>13|TRBV29-1|TRBJ2-5
CSVGYQIQETQYF
>12|TRBV28|TRBJ2-7
CATTGTFYEQYF
>15|TRBV6-5|TRBJ1-4
CASSSTWGRDEKLFF
>13|TRBV15|TRBJ2-5
CATRRQGEETQYF
>16|TRBV18|TRBJ2-7
CASSPRSLAASYEQYF
>10|TRBV28|TRBJ1-2
CASSQYGYTF
>14|TRBV28|TRBJ1-3
CASSLGPGGNTIYF
>12|TRBV5-4|TRBJ2-7
CASSRDRYEQYF
>15|TRBV5-1|TRBJ2-7
CASSFEGQGVSEQYF
>15|TRBV28|TRBJ1-1
CASSPPRQLKIEAFF
>14|TRBV5-1|TRBJ2-5
CASSLTWGEGTQYF
>19|TRBV28|TRBJ2-4
CASSPLSGTGVWGKNIQYF
>14|TRBV27|TRBJ1-1
CASSPHRGDTEAFF
>15|TRBV5-4|TRBJ2-1
CASSFNRGRTNEQFF
>15|TRBV5-1|TRBJ2-7
CASSRGAGFSREQYF
>15|TRBV7-9|TRBJ2-1
CASSFRGSSYNEQFF
>16|TRBV7-2|TRBJ2-5
CASSLGPGLGKETQYF
>15|TRBV4-3|TRBJ1-2
CASSQEAGGAYGYTF
>13|TRBV7-9|TRBJ1-1
CASSLTGNTEAFF
>14|TRBV7-9|TRBJ2-7
CASSTGTGVYEQYF
>15|TRBV21-1|TRBJ1-2
CASSKDGRANYGYTF
>12|TRBV2|TRBJ2-5
CASSRDRETQYF
>15|TRBV4-2|TRBJ2-3
CASSQDQGSLDTQYF
>13|TRBV6-6|TRBJ1-1
CASSYSISTEAFF